This T cell receptor beta chain was identified in a study of patients and donors after allogeneic stem cell transplantation. MiXCR was run by TCRdb on the RT-PCR reads, yielding one entry per CDR3 protein. The table lists about a million distinct CDR3 sequences, approximately 18% of them singletons. The germline gives CDR1 LGHNT, CDR2 FRNRAP. The J segment lost 3 bases and the V segment lost 6 bases, leaving 10 bases of the junction unmatched. CDR3 length: 15 amino acids. In its sample, this clonotype was seen a few times. The material sequenced was blood, either unsorted or a sorted T cell fraction (not recorded which). The sequence was obtained from a human donor who was either an allogeneic HSCT recipient or a stem cell or donor lymphocyte infusion donor (not recorded which). It is not recorded whose cells these are; they may come from a transplant donor. The chain carries TRBV12-5 and TRBJ2-5; 7 bases are shared with TRBD1. CDR3 sequence: CASGQTRTGEETQYF. As DNA, the CDR3 is TGTGCTAGTGGCCAGACCAGGACAGGAGAAGAGACCCAGTACTTC.